Presented here are 14 T cell receptor beta chains from one specimen sequenced in a study of CD8+CD57+ T cells in acquired aplastic anemia. For CDR3 and TCR beta VDJ profiling, genomic DNA was the template used. TCRdb reprocessed the reads via MiXCR and lists one record per CDR3 protein. Among 180,000 or so distinct CDR3 sequences listed, 45% to 55% were seen once. Those patients picked for sequencing had displayed CD8+CD57+ cell expansion on flow cytometry. Source material: sorted CD4+, CD8+, or CD8+CD57+ T cells (not recorded which) from PBMCs. All receptors come from a human donor with aplastic anemia.

J is TRBJ1-6 and V is TRBV7-8; no clear D. The ends were cut back, 1 base at V and 8 bases at J, with 3 bases in the middle. The germline V gene has CDR1 SGHVS and CDR2 FQNEAQ. CDR3 length: 12 amino acids. CDR3 sequence (DNA): TGTGCCAGCAGCTTAGGATATTCACCCCTCCACTTT. It specifies CASSLGYSPLHF. Looking up the rest from reference TRBV7-8 and TRBJ1-6 gives the full variable domain: GAGVSQSPRYKVAKRGQDVALRCDPISGHVSLFWYQQALGQGPEFLTYFQNEAQLDKSGLPSDRFFAERPEGSVSTLKIQRTQQEDSAVYLCASSLGYSPLHFGNGTRLTVT.

The J gene is TRBJ1-5, the V gene TRBV15, with unresolved D. V was trimmed by 0 bases and J by 3 bases, leaving 15 bases between them. The CDR3 contains 17 residues. Germline CDR1 and CDR2: LNHNV and YYDKDF (reference sequence). CDR3 residues: CATSRDTGLQHNQPQHF. In nucleotides, the CDR3 is TGTGCCACCAGCAGAGATACCGGGTTGCAGCACAATCAGCCCCAGCATTTT.

This clonotype was seen a single time. The V call is TRBV2, the J call TRBJ1-6; 9 nucleotides match TRBD1. CDR3 size: 15 residues. Per germline, CDR1 SNHLY and CDR2 FYNNEI. The V segment lost 4 bases and the J segment 9 bases; nucleotides outside the gene matches: 7. Written as DNA, the CDR3 is TGTGCCAGCAGTGGGAGGGACAGGGAAACTTCACCCCTCCACTTT. Translation: CASSGRDRETSPLHF.

This clonotype was seen at least ten times. This sequence joins TRBV2 and TRBJ2-5; the match to TRBD2 covers 13 bases. The junction had 5 bases not matched to a gene; V was cut back by 5 bases and J by 2 bases. This CDR3 has 16 amino acids. Germline V gene sequence: CDR1 SNHLY, CDR2 FYNNEI. The CDR3 sequence is CASSNPGLAGQETQYF. The CDR3 bases are TGTGCCAGCAGTAACCCGGGACTAGCGGGACAAGAGACCCAGTACTTC.

This clonotype was recorded at least ten times. For the CDR3, the DNA is TGTGCCAGCAGCTTAGTTGGGGTAACGGGCGAGCAGTACTTC. This encodes CASSLVGVTGEQYF. The rearrangement uses TRBV7-2 and TRBJ2-7; D gene ambiguous. Germline V gene lookup returns CDR1 SGHTA and CDR2 FQGNSA. This CDR3 has 14 amino acids. V was cut by 1 base and J by 6 bases, with 13 bases left in between.

This rearrangement joins TRBV7-8 to TRBJ2-5, with D perhaps TRBD1 or TRBD2 (5 bases each). CDR1 and CDR2 (germline): SGHVS, FQNEAQ. V gave up 6 bases and J gave up 4 bases, with 9 bases separating them. CDR3 length: 12 amino acids. The CDR3 sequence is CASRERGETQYF. CDR3 nucleotides: TGTGCCAGCAGGGAGAGGGGAGAGACCCAGTACTTC. Combining the CDR3 with reference TRBV7-8 and TRBJ2-5 gives the whole variable domain GAGVSQSPRYKVAKRGQDVALRCDPISGHVSLFWYQQALGQGPEFLTYFQNEAQLDKSGLPSDRFFAERPEGSVSTLKIQRTQQEDSAVYLCASRERGETQYFGPGTRLLVL.

The chain links TRBV7-3 to TRBJ2-5; perhaps TRBD1 as D (6 bases). V was cut by 4 bases and J by 5 bases, with 11 bases left in between. In germline, CDR1 is SGHTA, CDR2 FQGTGA. The CDR3 spans 13 residues. The CDR3 region is CASSSVRGETQYF. The CDR3 nucleotides are TGTGCCAGCAGCTCCGTCAGGGGTGAGACCCAGTACTTC.

In this sample, this clonotype turned up many times. The rearrangement uses TRBV4-1 and TRBJ2-7; D is tentatively TRBD1 or TRBD2 (6 bases each). CDR1 and CDR2 from the germline V gene are MGHRA and YSYEKL. The CDR3 totals 15 residues. The germline V and J ends were trimmed by 1 base and 4 bases, with 14 bases remaining between them. For the CDR3, the DNA is TGCGCCAGCAGCCAAGGGAGAGGGGGGCTTTACGAGCAGTACTTC. It is translated as CASSQGRGGLYEQYF.

Comment on this clonotype: This may be a read error: a much more frequent sequence differs by one nucleotide. The chain couples TRBV2 to TRBJ1-2; no firm D call. Trimming shortened V by 6 bases and J by 1 base, and 9 bases separated the two germline ends. CDR1 and CDR2 from the germline V gene are SNHLY and FYNNEI. The CDR3 length is 13 residues. This CDR3 is CASSRADNYGYTF. The CDR3 nucleotides are TGTGCCAGCAGCCGAGCAGATAACTATGGCTACACCTTC.

This clonotype was recorded at least ten times. The chain combines TRBV6-1 with TRBJ2-3; the D gene is possibly TRBD2 (6 bases). The V gene lost 6 bases and the J gene lost 0 bases, with 10 bases spanning the gap. The germline gives CDR1 MNHNS, CDR2 SASEGT. The CDR3 is made up of 14 amino acids. The CDR3 nucleotides read TGTGCCAGCAGGGGACTCCCCAGCACAGATACGCAGTATTTT. It specifies CASRGLPSTDTQYF.

V gene TRBV25-1 combines with J gene TRBJ2-5, with D possibly being TRBD2 (5 bases). This CDR3 region has 14 residues. Germline V CDR1 and CDR2: MGHDK, SYGVNS. The ends were cut back, 2 bases at V and 5 bases at J, with 12 bases in the middle. The CDR3 region has the DNA TGTGCCAGCAGTGAAGAGGGTCCGGGGGAGACCCAGTACTTC. Its translation is CASSEEGPGETQYF.

This CDR3 reads CASSTRQGPHEQYF. CDR3 DNA sequence: TGTGCCAGCAGTACTCGACAGGGACCCCACGAGCAGTACTTC. The chain recombines TRBV2 with TRBJ2-7; 7 bases align to TRBD1. The germline V gene encodes CDR1 SNHLY and CDR2 FYNNEI. There are 14 residues in the CDR3. V was clipped by 5 bases and J by 5 bases; unmatched bases: 9.

With regard to this clonotype: The junction differs from germline at one of its ends, possibly a read error. The genes are TRBV11-1 and TRBJ2-2; D might be TRBD2 (7 bases). The CDR3 spans 16 residues. Germline CDR1 and CDR2: SGHAT and FQDESV (reference sequence). CDR3: CASSPEGGANTGELPF. The DNA for the CDR3 is TGTGCCAGCAGCCCTGAGGGGGGGGCGAACACCGGGGAGCTGCCTTTT. The full variable domain, completed using reference TRBV11-1 and TRBJ2-2, is EAEVAQSPRYKITEKSQAVAFWCDPISGHATLYWYRQILGQGPELLVQFQDESVVDDSQLPKDRFSAERLKGVDSTLKIQPAELGDSAMYLCASSPEGGANTGELPFGEGSRLTVL.

This clonotype was observed many times. This sequence joins TRBV15 and TRBJ1-5; D perhaps matches TRBD1 (5 bases). Germline lookup yields CDR1 LNHNV and CDR2 YYDKDF (reference sequence). The CDR3 has 16 amino acids. Trimming stripped 0 bases from V and 3 bases from J, with 12 bases between. CDR3 sequence: CATSRDRGTINQPQHF. In DNA, the CDR3 is TGTGCCACCAGCAGAGATCGGGGCACTATCAATCAGCCCCAGCATTTT.